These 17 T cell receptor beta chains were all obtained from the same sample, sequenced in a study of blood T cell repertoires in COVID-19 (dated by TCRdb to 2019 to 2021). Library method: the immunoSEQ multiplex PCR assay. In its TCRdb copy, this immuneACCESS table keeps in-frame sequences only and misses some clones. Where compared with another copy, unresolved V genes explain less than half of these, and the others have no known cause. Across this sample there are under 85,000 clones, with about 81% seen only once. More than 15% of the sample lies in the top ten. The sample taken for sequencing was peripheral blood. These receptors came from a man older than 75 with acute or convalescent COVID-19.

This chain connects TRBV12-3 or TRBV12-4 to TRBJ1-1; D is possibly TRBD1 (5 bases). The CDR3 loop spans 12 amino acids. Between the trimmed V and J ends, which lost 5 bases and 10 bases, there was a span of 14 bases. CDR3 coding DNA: TGTGCCAGCAGTAGCCAGGGATTAGGAGCTTTCTTT. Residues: CASSSQGLGAFF.

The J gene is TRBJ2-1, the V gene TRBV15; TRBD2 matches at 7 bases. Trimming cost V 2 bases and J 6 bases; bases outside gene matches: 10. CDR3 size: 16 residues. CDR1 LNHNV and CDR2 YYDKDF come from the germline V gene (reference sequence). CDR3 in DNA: TGTGCCACCAGCAGATCCCTAGCGGACGCGGGCAATGAGCAGTTCTTC. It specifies CATSRSLADAGNEQFF.

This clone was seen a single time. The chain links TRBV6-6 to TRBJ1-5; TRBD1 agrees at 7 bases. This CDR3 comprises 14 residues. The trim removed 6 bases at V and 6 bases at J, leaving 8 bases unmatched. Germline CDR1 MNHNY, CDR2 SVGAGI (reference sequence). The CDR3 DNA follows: TGTGCCAGCAGCCCCGACAGGGAAACTCAGCCCCAGCATTTT. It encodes CASSPDRETQPQHF.

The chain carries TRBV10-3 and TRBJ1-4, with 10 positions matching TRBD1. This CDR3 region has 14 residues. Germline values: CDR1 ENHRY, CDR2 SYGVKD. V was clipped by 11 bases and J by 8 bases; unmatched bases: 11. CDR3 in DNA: TGTGCCGTCTCAACGGGACAGGGGAGCGAAAAACTGTTTTTT. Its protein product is CAVSTGQGSEKLFF.

The CDR3 sequence: CASRRGGGETQYF. The CDR3 nucleotides are TGTGCCAGCAGGAGGGGAGGCGGGGAGACCCAGTACTTC. The chain joins TRBV28 to TRBJ2-5, with D possibly matching TRBD2 (6 bases). This CDR3 comprises 13 residues. Per the germline V gene, CDR1 is MDHEN and CDR2 is SYDVKM. V lost 6 bases, J lost 5 bases, and 13 bases lay in between.

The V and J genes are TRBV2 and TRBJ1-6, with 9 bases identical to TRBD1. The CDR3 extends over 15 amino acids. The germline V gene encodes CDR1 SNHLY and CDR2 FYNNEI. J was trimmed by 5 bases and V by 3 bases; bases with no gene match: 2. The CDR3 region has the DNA TGTGCCAGCAGTGAGGGGACAGGGAATAATTCACCCCTCCACTTT. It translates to CASSEGTGNNSPLHF.

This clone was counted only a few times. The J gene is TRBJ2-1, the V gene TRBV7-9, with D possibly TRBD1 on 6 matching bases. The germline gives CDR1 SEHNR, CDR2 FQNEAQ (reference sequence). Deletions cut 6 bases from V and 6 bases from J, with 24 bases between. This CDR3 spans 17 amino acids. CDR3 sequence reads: CASRYPPTQGFGNEQFF. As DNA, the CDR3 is TGTGCCAGCAGATATCCACCGACACAGGGCTTTGGCAATGAGCAGTTCTTC.

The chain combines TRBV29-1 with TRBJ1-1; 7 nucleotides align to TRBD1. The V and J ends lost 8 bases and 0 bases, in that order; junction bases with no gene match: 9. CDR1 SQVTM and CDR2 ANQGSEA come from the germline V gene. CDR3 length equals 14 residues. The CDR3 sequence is CSSKGAAVNTEAFF. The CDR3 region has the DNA TGCAGCTCGAAGGGGGCGGCGGTGAACACTGAAGCTTTCTTT.

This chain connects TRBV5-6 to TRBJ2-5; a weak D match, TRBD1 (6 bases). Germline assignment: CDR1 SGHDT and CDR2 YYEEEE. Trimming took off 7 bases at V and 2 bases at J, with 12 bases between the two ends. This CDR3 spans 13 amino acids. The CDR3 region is CASRQAFQETQYF. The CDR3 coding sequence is TGTGCCAGCCGACAGGCCTTTCAAGAGACCCAGTACTTC. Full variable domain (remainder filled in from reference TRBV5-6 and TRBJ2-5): DAGVTQSPTHLIKTRGQQVTLRCSPKSGHDTVSWYQQALGQGPQFIFQYYEEEERQRGNFPDRFSGHQFPNYSSELNVNALLLGDSALYLCASRQAFQETQYFGPGTRLLVL.

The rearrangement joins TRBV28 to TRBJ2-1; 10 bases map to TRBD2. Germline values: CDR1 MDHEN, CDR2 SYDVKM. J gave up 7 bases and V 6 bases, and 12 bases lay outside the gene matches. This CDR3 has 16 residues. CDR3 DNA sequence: TGTGCCAGCAGACGGACTAGCGGCATCAACGGGAATGAGCAGTTCTTC. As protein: CASRRTSGINGNEQFF.

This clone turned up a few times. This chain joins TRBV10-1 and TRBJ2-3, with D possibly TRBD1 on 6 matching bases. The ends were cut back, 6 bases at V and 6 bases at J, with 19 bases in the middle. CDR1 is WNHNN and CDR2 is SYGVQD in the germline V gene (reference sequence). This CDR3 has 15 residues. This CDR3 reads CASSADQKQGDTQYF. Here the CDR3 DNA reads TGCGCCAGCAGCGCCGACCAGAAACAGGGCGATACGCAGTATTTT.

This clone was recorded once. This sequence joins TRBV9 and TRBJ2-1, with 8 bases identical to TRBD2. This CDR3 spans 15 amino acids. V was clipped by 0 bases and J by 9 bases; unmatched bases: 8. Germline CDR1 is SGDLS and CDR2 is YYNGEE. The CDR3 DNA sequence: TGTGCCAGCAGCGTAGGGGCCGGGAGGGCCGGTGAGCAGTTCTTC. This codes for CASSVGAGRAGEQFF.

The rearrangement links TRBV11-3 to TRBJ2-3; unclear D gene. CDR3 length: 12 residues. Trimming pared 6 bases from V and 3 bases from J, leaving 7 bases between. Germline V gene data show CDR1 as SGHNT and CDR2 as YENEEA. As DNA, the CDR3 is TGTGCCAGCAGTATCTCTACAGATACGCAGTATTTT. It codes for CASSISTDTQYF.

The CDR3 DNA reads as TGTGCCAGCAGCTTAACCAGCGAGTACGAGCAGTACTTC. This translates into CASSLTSEYEQYF. This chain links TRBV11-2 with TRBJ2-7; D not certain. V lost 2 bases and J 4 bases, leaving 9 bases between the germline ends. The CDR3 covers 13 residues. Per germline, CDR1 SGHAT and CDR2 FQNNGV.

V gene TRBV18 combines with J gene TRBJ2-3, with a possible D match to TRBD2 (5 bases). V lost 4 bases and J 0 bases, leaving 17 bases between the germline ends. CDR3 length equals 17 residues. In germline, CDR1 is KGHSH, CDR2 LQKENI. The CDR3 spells CASSLRPLVISTDTQYF. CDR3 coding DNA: TGTGCCAGCTCACTACGACCACTAGTGATCAGCACAGATACGCAGTATTTT.

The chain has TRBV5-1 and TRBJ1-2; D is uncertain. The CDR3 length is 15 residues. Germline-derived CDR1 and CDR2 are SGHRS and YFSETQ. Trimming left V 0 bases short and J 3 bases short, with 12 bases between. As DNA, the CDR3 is TGCGCCAGCAGCTTGGAGGGAGGATGGGACTATGGCTACACCTTC. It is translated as CASSLEGGWDYGYTF.

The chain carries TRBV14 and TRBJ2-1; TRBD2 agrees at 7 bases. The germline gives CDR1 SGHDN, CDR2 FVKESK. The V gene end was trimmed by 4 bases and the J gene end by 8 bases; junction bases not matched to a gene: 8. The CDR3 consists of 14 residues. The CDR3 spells CASSPTAGRYEQFF. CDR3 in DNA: TGTGCCAGCAGCCCGACAGCGGGAAGGTATGAGCAGTTCTTC.